One sample yielded the 2 T cell receptor beta chains listed below, sequenced in a study of beta chain features in type 1 diabetes. Whole-study findings and limits: People with Type 1 diabetes carried modestly yet significantly shorter TCRB CDR3s in all four CD4+ subsets.

Sequenced material consisted of expressed TCRB transcripts (all of the isolated RNA was reverse transcribed). Libraries were prepared by immunoSEQ multiplex PCR; TCRdb keeps only in-frame clonotypes and omits some of them. The profile shows 250,000 to 300,000 clones, 13% to 15% of them singletons. These receptors have no identified antigens. Specimen: naive CD4+ T cells from blood. Receptor source: a man between 25 and 39 years old with type 1 diabetes.

The chain uses TRBV29-1 and TRBJ2-3, with D uncertain. Trimming removed 5 bases from V and 2 bases from J, with 20 bases in between. The CDR3 sequence is 16 residues long. CDR1 is SQVTM, CDR2 ANQGSEA, per germline. Written as DNA, the CDR3 is TGCAGCGTTTCCCTTAGGAGTGGAAGCTACACAGATACGCAGTATTTT. It specifies CSVSLRSGSYTDTQYF.

This clone came up a few times. The chain is built from TRBV12-5 and TRBJ1-1; D unresolved. The CDR3 runs 11 residues. Trimming took off 7 bases at V and 5 bases at J, with 8 bases between the two ends. CDR1 and CDR2 from the germline V gene are LGHNT and FRNRAP. The CDR3 nucleotides read TGTGCTAGTGCCGGGTGGACTGAAGCTTTCTTT. Protein: CASAGWTEAFF.